This T cell receptor (beta chain) was obtained from a study of blood T cells in healthy people across ages. The sample holds one count of this clonotype. Sample-barcoded 5' priming and a J-beta primer mix drove a second PCR of roughly 6 to 12 cycles. MiXCR was run by TCRdb on the 5' RACE reads, yielding one entry per CDR3 protein. The sample has 600,000 or so distinct CDR3 sequences, around half seen once; the top ten hold around 23%. It was about 9.4 milliliters of peripheral blood that were drawn from each donor. The authors extracted at least 6 micrograms of total RNA per sample. The germline CDR1 and CDR2 sequences are SEHNR and FQNEAQ (reference sequence). The CDR3 contains 14 residues. The germline V and J ends were trimmed by 4 bases and 7 bases, with 11 bases remaining between them.

The rearrangement joins TRBV7-9 to TRBJ1-6, with D unresolved. This TCR was recovered from an elderly man in good health. Material for sequencing was blood. The CDR3 is CASSSPTDNSPLHF. CDR3 DNA: TGTGCCAGCAGCTCTCCGACCGACAATTCACCCCTCCACTTT.